Below are 10 T cell receptor beta chains sequenced from a single sample in a study of human T cells and chemical hapten exposure. Time point described: pre-sensitization, week 0. Noted treatment: therapeutic diphenylcyclopropenone sensitization with weekly scalp DPC. MiXCR, applied by TCRdb to the RACE reads, yields one record per CDR3 protein. The sample shows tens of thousands of distinct CDR3 sequences, roughly 8.8% of them seen only once. Specimen: whole blood, collected in connection with sensitization to the hapten diphenylcyclopropenone (DPC). The receptor set was obtained from a woman aged 40 to 50 with alopecia areata. Some clones in this sample may be carry-over from other donors' samples.

This clonotype was counted ten times or more. The gene calls are TRBV20-1 and TRBJ2-5; 8 nucleotides agree with TRBD2. Trimming cost V 6 bases and J 5 bases; bases outside gene matches: 8. This CDR3 comprises 13 residues. CDR1 is DFQATT, CDR2 SNEGSKA, per germline (reference sequence). The CDR3 bases are TGCAGTGCCGGAGCGGGGGTCGGGGAGACCCAGTACTTC. Translation: CSAGAGVGETQYF.

Turning to this clonotype: A read error may explain this, as a much larger clone is one base away. The conserved final phenylalanine or tryptophan is absent from the CDR3, which likely points to a read error. V and J are TRBV4-1 and TRBJ2-7; 9 nucleotides align to TRBD1. J gave up 4 bases and V 4 bases, and 8 bases lay outside the gene matches. CDR1 and CDR2 (germline): MGHRA, YSYEKL. The CDR3 loop spans 15 amino acids. DNA for the CDR3: TGCGCCAGCAGCCCGTGGGGACAGGGTTCTTACGAGCAGTACCTC. Translating it yields CASSPWGQGSYEQYL.

This clonotype came up a few times. This rearrangement joins TRBV18 to TRBJ1-5, with D tentatively TRBD1 (5 bases). Germline V CDR1 and CDR2: KGHSH, LQKENI. V shed 6 bases and J shed 5 bases, with 11 bases lying between them. The CDR3 consists of 13 residues. The CDR3 reads CASSPGEDQPQHF. The CDR3 bases are TGTGCCAGCTCCCCGGGGGAAGATCAGCCCCAGCATTTT.

This clonotype was counted a few times. The rearrangement joins TRBV12-3 or TRBV12-4 to TRBJ2-1; 15 nucleotides agree with TRBD2. This CDR3 is 16 amino acids long. V shed 6 bases and J 7 bases; nucleotides not matched to a gene: 7. DNA for the CDR3: TGTGCCAGCAGCAAAGGACTAGCGGGGGGGCGGAATGAGCAGTTCTTC. This sequence encodes CASSKGLAGGRNEQFF.

Concerning this clonotype itself: A read error is possible here, since a much larger clone lies one base away. The gene calls are TRBV20-1 and TRBJ1-6; 8 bases agree with TRBD1. The length of the CDR3 is 13 residues. CDR1 and CDR2 (germline): DFQATT, SNEGSKA (reference sequence). CDR3 region: CCATRTGRSPLHF. The CDR3 DNA is TGCTGTGCTACCCGGACAGGGAGATCACCCCTCCACTTT.

The chain carries TRBV10-3 and TRBJ1-2, with D possibly TRBD1 on 5 matching bases. The CDR3 length is 14 residues. V lost 6 bases to trimming and J lost 8 bases, with 19 bases between them. The germline gives CDR1 ENHRY, CDR2 SYGVKD. This CDR3 reads CAIRGTDLSRGYTF. The CDR3 DNA sequence: TGTGCCATCAGGGGGACGGACCTCTCTCGCGGCTACACCTTC.

The CDR3 loop reads CASSPGRGNTEAFF. CDR3 bases: TGTGCCAGCTCACCTGGCAGGGGGAACACTGAAGCTTTCTTT. The V and J genes are TRBV18 and TRBJ1-1; the D gene is possibly TRBD1 (6 bases). This CDR3 contains 14 residues. The germline CDR1 and CDR2 sequences are KGHSH and LQKENI. V was trimmed by 3 bases and J by 1 base, leaving 9 bases between them. The full variable domain, its missing parts supplied by reference TRBV18 and TRBJ1-1, is NAGVMQNPRHLVRRRGQEARLRCSPMKGHSHVYWYRQLPEEGLKFMVYLQKENIIDESGMPKERFSAEFPKEGPSILRIQQVVRGDSAAYFCASSPGRGNTEAFFGQGTRLTVV.

Ten or more counts support this clonotype. The chain carries TRBV29-1 and TRBJ2-3, with D perhaps TRBD1 (5 bases). Trimming stripped 3 bases from V and 6 bases from J, with 7 bases between. This CDR3 is 11 amino acids long. In germline, CDR1 is SQVTM, CDR2 ANQGSEA. CDR3 nucleotide sequence: TGCAGCGTTGAGCCAGGGGATACGCAGTATTTT. Its protein product is CSVEPGDTQYF.

This clonotype was found a few times. V usage is TRBV5-1 and J usage is TRBJ2-3; no definite D call. The CDR3 has 14 residues. Trimming took 0 bases from V and 6 from J, leaving 11 bases between them. Germline CDR1 and CDR2: SGHRS and YFSETQ. For the CDR3, the DNA is TGCGCCAGCAGCTTGGATTCTAGGGCGGATACGCAGTATTTT. The encoded protein is CASSLDSRADTQYF.

In its sample, this clonotype was seen many times. This chain links TRBV20-1 with TRBJ1-2, with D possibly matching TRBD1 (6 bases). The CDR3 contains 15 residues. V dropped 3 bases and J dropped 8 bases, with 22 bases sitting between them. Germline V gene data show CDR1 as DFQATT and CDR2 as SNEGSKA (reference sequence). CDR3 sequence reads: CSASNTGSYALGYTF. The DNA of the CDR3 is TGCAGTGCTAGTAATACAGGGTCCTATGCGTTGGGCTACACCTTC.